This T cell receptor (beta chain) was recovered during a study of cytomegalovirus exposure and HLA in healthy donors. In the PCR, 60 Vbeta and 13 Jbeta primers were used. In the original processing: Roughly 11 million shared chains were among about 80 million unique TCR beta chains counted in a later analysis. Sequenced by immunoSEQ multiplex PCR; TCRdb stores in-frame clones only, minus some. V, J and clone size reflect that table, while D and trimming were determined from the DNA. The sample lists about 150,000 clones; 73% were seen once. The germline V gene has CDR1 SGHRS and CDR2 YFSETQ. The CDR3 extends over 15 amino acids. The V gene end was trimmed by 6 bases and the J gene end by 6 bases; junction bases not matched to a gene: 6. This clone showed up just a few times.

V is TRBV5-1 and J is TRBJ2-2, with 12 nucleotides matching TRBD2. The sequencing sample was made of PBMCs. This receptor was identified in a woman aged 18-30 years in good health and CMV-seronegative. The CDR3 DNA reads TGCGCCAGCACACCGGGACTAGCGGGTTCCGGGGAGCTGTTTTTT. Its protein is CASTPGLAGSGELFF.